The clone carrying this T cell receptor (beta chain) was seen a handful of times. What it binds is unknown. The sample comes from a study of cytomegalovirus exposure and HLA in healthy donors. Study-level findings and limits: Rare TCR sequences predominated, though certain public TCRs were found in many donors. A link between a missense DCLRE1C variant and TCR beta V- and J-gene trimming emerged from a later analysis. The records held CMV serostatus as the only immune exposure information. Earlier analysis found most TCR beta V segments productive about 87% or about 30% of the time.

In the PCR, 60 Vbeta and 13 Jbeta primers were used. The repertoire was sequenced with immunoSEQ multiplex PCR; TCRdb's copy has only in-frame clones and lacks some. The table records 150,000 to 200,000 clones, around three quarters of them present only once. Material: PBMCs. This TCR was sampled from a woman between 40 and 50 years old in good health and CMV-seronegative.

CDR3: CSAGLQGAGTGELFF. CDR3 nucleotides: TGCAGCGCCGGGCTGCAGGGGGCTGGCACCGGGGAGCTGTTTTTT. This rearrangement joins TRBV29-1 to TRBJ2-2; 8 nucleotides match TRBD1. Losses at the gene ends were 7 bases for V and 4 bases for J; bases not matched to a gene: 11. This CDR3 has 15 residues. Per germline, CDR1 SQVTM and CDR2 ANQGSEA.